The present T cell receptor beta chain was sequenced within a study of early T cells in non-severe SARS-CoV-2 infection (dated by TCRdb to the early 2020s). About the investigation overall: Bulk RNA from unsorted whole blood was used for TCR sequencing, so alpha and beta chains could not be paired.

V is pared back by 7 bases and J by 7 bases, with 14 bases lying between the germline termini. From cysteine to phenylalanine, the CDR3 is 14 amino acids long. The only DNA kept is the CDR3, 42 bases in frame from the first base. Receptor amplification or capture employed 5' RACE. The reads were generated on a NextSeq 500. Unique molecular identifiers were attached to individual cDNA molecules in the TCR library protocol so that sequencing error and PCR bias could be corrected. TCR alpha and beta chains were both sequenced, and the abundances of alpha and beta sequences in each sample were closely correlated with each other. Under the source paper's analysis protocol: Decombinator V4 was used to annotate TCR sequences for V gene, J gene and CDR3. TCRs were defined as expanded if a significant change between any two time points was detected under a Poisson model with p below 0.0001. Abundances of TCRs were expressed as counts per million after normalisation to the total number of TCRs sequenced in each sample. TRAV1-2 paired with TRAJ12, TRAJ20 or TRAJ33 defined MAIT TCRs, while TRAV10 paired with TRAJ18 defined iNKT TCRs. VDJdb, accessed 1 November 2021, was searched for CMV, EBV and SARS-CoV-2 annotated TCRs, excluding TCRs annotated for multiple antigens. The raw public reads went through TCRdb reprocessing: fastp at Q25, MiXCR clone calling, in-frame beta chains kept. Identical CDR3 proteins give one entry, which carries the most common genes and DNA. The V and J calls come from TCRdb's annotation, not from the publication. This sample comprises over 55,000 distinct CDR3 sequences, about 7.7% of them detected only once. The ten largest clones add up to roughly 3.5% of the sample.

Worth noting for this clonotype: Its antigen is not yet known. One base away there is no much larger clone; base qualities are not given.

This was a case-control study nested in a cohort of healthcare workers in London, UK, who had nasopharyngeal swab PCR tests and blood samples taken every week. Healthcare workers were recruited during the week of the UK lockdown, between 23 and 31 March 2020, and followed weekly for up to 16 weeks. Overall results and qualifications from the work: VDJdb matching was skewed toward anti-spike CD8 responses and likely underestimated virus-specific expansions by missing private and CD4 specificities.

The specimen sequenced was whole blood. The V and J genes are TRBV12-3 or TRBV12-4 and TRBJ1-6, with a weak D call of TRBD1 (5 bases match). This receptor was taken from an adult who was a healthcare worker with PCR-confirmed SARS-CoV-2 infection or an uninfected control (not recorded which). The DNA sequence is given as TGTGCCAGCAATGAAGACAGAGGCAATTCACCCCTCCACTTT. This sequence encodes CASNEDRGNSPLHF.